Below are 27 T cell receptor beta chains sequenced from a single sample in a study of cytomegalovirus exposure and HLA in healthy donors. The PCR made use of 60 Vbeta and 13 Jbeta primers. Profiling relied on immunoSEQ multiplex PCR, and the TCRdb table lists in-frame clones only, not all of them. This repertoire shows about 200,000 clones, roughly four fifths found once; its top ten account for about 1.9%. Sequencing was carried out using PBMCs. These receptor sequences come from a man aged 25 to 45 in good health and CMV-seronegative.

The chain joins TRBV7-6 to TRBJ2-1, with D perhaps matching TRBD1 (5 bases). The V end lost 5 bases, the J end lost 7 bases, and 15 bases lay between the germline ends. Per the germline V gene, CDR1 is SGHVS and CDR2 is FNYEAQ. The CDR3 consists of 14 residues. The CDR3 sequence is CASSPFQGSNEQFF. As DNA, the CDR3 is TGTGCCAGCAGCCCTTTCCAGGGTTCGAATGAGCAGTTCTTC. The whole variable domain, remainder taken from reference TRBV7-6 and TRBJ2-1, is GAGVSQSPRYKVTKRGQDVALRCDPISGHVSLYWYRQALGQGPEFLTYFNYEAQQDKSGLPNDRFSAERPEGSISTLTIQRTEQRDSAMYRCASSPFQGSNEQFFGPGTRLTVL.

The chain carries TRBV2 and TRBJ2-1; the match to TRBD2 covers 8 bases. The CDR3 has 13 amino acids. The germline gives CDR1 SNHLY, CDR2 FYNNEI. V lost 4 bases, J lost 15 bases, and 11 bases stayed unmatched. The CDR3 sequence is CASSADLAGAPFF. The CDR3 DNA sequence: TGTGCCAGCAGTGCAGACCTAGCGGGCGCCCCGTTCTTC.

This chain connects TRBV11-3 to TRBJ2-2, with D tentatively TRBD2 (5 bases). CDR3 size: 16 residues. CDR1 is SGHNT, CDR2 YENEEA, per germline. Trimming cost V 2 bases and J 6 bases, with 16 bases left between them. CDR3 nucleotides: TGTGCCAGCAGCTTACGGATCTCTAGCCTTCCCGGGGAGCTGTTTTTT. It is translated as CASSLRISSLPGELFF.

The gene calls are TRBV7-9 and TRBJ2-3; 10 bases match TRBD2. CDR1 is SEHNR and CDR2 is FQNEAQ in the germline V gene (reference sequence). V dropped 6 bases and J dropped 1; count of bases not matched to a gene: 7. The CDR3 length is 16 residues. The CDR3 DNA follows: TGTGCCAGCAGGTCTTCCGGGACTAGCGGCACAGATACGCAGTATTTT. Protein product: CASRSSGTSGTDTQYF.

A few counts support this clone. V and J are TRBV5-4 and TRBJ2-5; 9 bases match TRBD1. Germline V CDR1 and CDR2: SGHNT, YYREEE (reference sequence). This CDR3 contains 15 residues. With 4 bases clipped from V and 4 bases from J, the junction kept 8 bases outside the gene matches. The CDR3 DNA is TGTGCCAGCAGCCGGAAAGGGGACAGGGTAGAGACCCAGTACTTC. Its protein is CASSRKGDRVETQYF. The variable domain in full, completed from reference TRBV5-4 and TRBJ2-5, reads ETGVTQSPTHLIKTRGQQVTLRCSSQSGHNTVSWYQQALGQGPQFIFQYYREEENGRGNFPPRFSGLQFPNYSSELNVNALELDDSALYLCASSRKGDRVETQYFGPGTRLLVL.

V and J are TRBV4-1 and TRBJ2-7, with D possibly TRBD2 on 5 matching bases. With 0 bases removed from V and 4 bases from J, the gap between germline ends came to 19 bases. CDR3 size: 17 residues. The germline CDR1 and CDR2 sequences are MGHRA and YSYEKL. The CDR3 DNA follows: TGCGCCAGCAGCCAAGATCCCGGGGAGACTTACCAATACGAGCAGTACTTC. Its translation is CASSQDPGETYQYEQYF.

The chain links TRBV7-9 to TRBJ2-3, with D hard to call. Trimming stripped 5 bases from V and 0 bases from J, with 21 bases between. The length of the CDR3 is 18 residues. Germline values: CDR1 SEHNR, CDR2 FQNEAQ (reference sequence). The CDR3 region has the DNA TGTGCCAGCAGCCCGCAGGCTGGTATAACCATCAGCACAGATACGCAGTATTTT. This encodes CASSPQAGITISTDTQYF.

V and J are TRBV7-2 and TRBJ2-3; D may be TRBD2 (6 bases). Germline V gene data show CDR1 as SGHTA and CDR2 as FQGNSA. Trimming removed 4 bases at V and 0 bases at J, with 11 bases between. This CDR3 is built from 15 residues. The CDR3 region has the DNA TGTGCCAGCAGCTCCGGGACTCCTAGCACAGATACGCAGTATTTT. As protein: CASSSGTPSTDTQYF.

This sequence joins TRBV2 and TRBJ1-2, with D hard to call. V was cut by 0 bases and J by 5 bases, with 13 bases left in between. The CDR3 is 15 amino acids. Per germline, CDR1 SNHLY and CDR2 FYNNEI. DNA of the CDR3: TGTGCCAGCAGTGAAGCGCGACACTCCTGGTATGGCTACACCTTC. This translates into CASSEARHSWYGYTF.

The chain links TRBV6-5 to TRBJ2-1; 10 bases map to TRBD2. This CDR3 has 15 residues. Germline values: CDR1 MNHEY, CDR2 SVGAGI. V shed 7 bases and J 2 bases; nucleotides not matched to a gene: 5. The CDR3 spells CASKDSGGPYNEQFF. The CDR3 bases are TGTGCCAGCAAAGATAGCGGGGGGCCCTACAATGAGCAGTTCTTC.

In regard to this clone: The junction differs from germline at one of its ends, possibly a read error. The rearrangement joins TRBV27 to TRBJ1-1, with 9 positions matching TRBD1. CDR3 length: 16 residues. From germline, CDR1 is MNHEY and CDR2 SMNVEV (reference sequence). The CDR3 is CASRLWGQGIFTEAFF. CDR3 in DNA: TGTGCCAGCAGGTTATGGGGACAGGGTATTTTCACTGAAGCTTTCTTT.

This chain connects TRBV6-6 to TRBJ1-2; D uncertain. Germline V lookup: CDR1 MNHNY, CDR2 SVGAGI (reference sequence). V shed 7 bases and J shed 2 bases, with 14 bases lying between them. The CDR3 has 14 residues. CDR3 amino acids: CASTFAGGNYGYTF. For the CDR3, the DNA is TGTGCCAGCACTTTCGCGGGAGGAAACTATGGCTACACCTTC.

This rearrangement joins TRBV5-4 to TRBJ2-7, with TRBD2 matching over 7 bases. Per germline, CDR1 SGHNT and CDR2 YYREEE (reference sequence). CDR3 length: 17 amino acids. Losses at the gene ends were 0 bases for V and 3 bases for J; bases not matched to a gene: 12. The chain's CDR3 is CASSLEVSGTIIYEQYF. Here the CDR3 DNA reads TGTGCCAGCAGCTTGGAGGTCTCGGGGACTATAATCTACGAGCAGTACTTC. Combining the CDR3 with reference TRBV5-4 and TRBJ2-7 gives the whole variable domain ETGVTQSPTHLIKTRGQQVTLRCSSQSGHNTVSWYQQALGQGPQFIFQYYREEENGRGNFPPRFSGLQFPNYSSELNVNALELDDSALYLCASSLEVSGTIIYEQYFGPGTRLTVT.

The CDR3 spells CASSFLAGGPWGEQYF. The CDR3 DNA is TGTGCCAGCAGTTTCCTAGCGGGAGGGCCCTGGGGCGAGCAGTACTTC. The rearrangement uses TRBV27 and TRBJ2-7, with 12 bases aligning to TRBD2. V shed 3 bases and J 6 bases; nucleotides not matched to a gene: 9. The CDR3 extends over 16 amino acids. The germline V gene encodes CDR1 MNHEY and CDR2 SMNVEV (reference sequence).

J is TRBJ1-1 and V is TRBV7-8, with 8 bases aligning to TRBD1. The CDR3 length is 18 residues. CDR1 is SGHVS and CDR2 is FQNEAQ in the germline V gene. With V trimmed by 2 bases and J by 2 bases, 13 bases remained unmatched. CDR3 sequence reads: CASSLSRWTGFLNTEAFF. DNA for the CDR3: TGTGCCAGCAGCTTATCCCGGTGGACAGGGTTTCTTAACACTGAAGCTTTCTTT.

This chain uses TRBV5-1 with TRBJ2-6; 8 nucleotides match TRBD2. Germline V lookup: CDR1 SGHRS, CDR2 YFSETQ. CDR3 length equals 18 residues. With V trimmed by 1 base and J by 1 base, 7 bases remained unmatched. CDR3 bases: TGCGCCAGCAGCTTGAGGGGTAGCGGGACTTCTGGGGCCAACGTCCTGACTTTC. Protein product: CASSLRGSGTSGANVLTF.

This clone occurred a few times. The rearrangement joins TRBV11-2 to TRBJ1-1; a possible D gene is TRBD1 (5 bases). The germline CDR1 and CDR2 sequences are SGHAT and FQNNGV. There are 14 residues in the CDR3. With 5 bases removed from V and 0 bases from J, the gap between germline ends came to 10 bases. The DNA for the CDR3 is TGTGCCAGCAGCCCGACAGACTTGAACACTGAAGCTTTCTTT. Protein sequence: CASSPTDLNTEAFF.

This clone was counted between two and nine times. The rearrangement links TRBV28 to TRBJ2-1; D not certain. The ends were cut back, 1 base at V and 7 bases at J, with 5 bases in the middle. CDR1 is MDHEN and CDR2 is SYDVKM in the germline V gene. There are 12 residues in the CDR3. The CDR3 bases are TGTGCCAGCAGTTTATCTAGGAATGAGCAGTTCTTC. This translates into CASSLSRNEQFF.

In its sample, this clone was seen a few times. V gene TRBV9 combines with J gene TRBJ2-7; maybe TRBD1 (5 bases). The CDR3 runs 14 residues. Trimming cost V 0 bases and J 2 bases, with 9 bases left between them. CDR1 and CDR2 (germline): SGDLS, YYNGEE. Here the CDR3 DNA reads TGTGCCAGCAGCGTAGAGGGGTGGACCTACGAGCAGTACTTC. This gives the protein CASSVEGWTYEQYF.

This clone was observed a handful of times. The genes are TRBV6-4 and TRBJ2-1; 9 nucleotides line up with TRBD1. Germline CDR1 MRHNA, CDR2 SNTAGT. The CDR3 is 14 residues long. V dropped 2 bases and J dropped 6; count of bases not matched to a gene: 2. CDR3 in DNA: TGTGCCAGCAGTGACGAGACAGGGGGCAATGAGCAGTTCTTC. Translation: CASSDETGGNEQFF.

The CDR3 is CASSLRDREFGYTF. The CDR3 DNA reads TGTGCCAGCAGCCTCCGGGACAGGGAGTTTGGCTACACCTTC. V is TRBV5-4 and J is TRBJ1-2, with TRBD1 identical over 9 bases. The CDR3 is 14 amino acids. Germline V lookup: CDR1 SGHNT, CDR2 YYREEE (reference sequence). V lost 4 bases, J lost 7 bases, and 8 bases stayed unmatched.

This clone was seen a few times. The chain combines TRBV6-1 with TRBJ1-3, with 7 bases lining up with TRBD1. The CDR3 covers 13 residues. Germline CDR1 reads MNHNS; CDR2 reads SASEGT. V lost 7 bases and J lost 0; bases outside the gene matches: 0. The CDR3 nucleotides are TGTGCCAGCAAGGGGGCCTCTGGAAACACCATATATTTT. Protein product: CASKGASGNTIYF.

CDR3 residues: CASSLKTGGMVYNEQFF. The CDR3 DNA reads TGTGCCAGCAGCTTAAAGACAGGGGGTATGGTTTACAATGAGCAGTTCTTC. J is TRBJ2-1 and V is TRBV7-6; 9 bases are shared with TRBD1. Germline-derived CDR1 and CDR2 are SGHVS and FNYEAQ. This CDR3 is built from 17 residues. Trimming removed 2 bases from V and 4 bases from J; junction bases left unmatched: 9.

The chain couples TRBV28 to TRBJ1-5; 11 nucleotides align to TRBD1. After removal of 7 bases from V and 14 bases from J, the junction contained 13 bases not matched to a gene. The CDR3 has 14 amino acids. Germline assignment: CDR1 MDHEN and CDR2 SYDVKM. The CDR3 is CASTHGQGAPPKHF. CDR3 nucleotide sequence: TGTGCCAGCACCCACGGACAGGGGGCGCCTCCTAAGCATTTT.

The V gene is TRBV7-9, the J gene TRBJ1-4, with a weak D call TRBD1 (6 bases). The germline gives CDR1 SEHNR, CDR2 FQNEAQ (reference sequence). V gave up 4 bases and J gave up 0 bases, with 12 bases separating them. The CDR3 has 16 amino acids. CDR3 sequence: CASSSGQFATNEKLFF. The DNA for the CDR3 is TGTGCCAGCAGCTCCGGACAGTTTGCAACTAATGAAAAACTGTTTTTT.

The chain links TRBV11-3 to TRBJ2-1; D uncertain. Trimming cost V 0 bases and J 0 bases, with 6 bases left between them. Germline V CDR1 and CDR2: SGHNT, YENEEA. The CDR3 covers 15 residues. The CDR3 spells CASSLDGRSYNEQFF. CDR3 coding DNA: TGTGCCAGCAGCTTAGATGGGCGCTCCTACAATGAGCAGTTCTTC.

The chain links TRBV7-9 to TRBJ2-5, with a tentative D call TRBD2 (6 bases). V shed 3 bases and J shed 9 bases, with 14 bases lying between them. This CDR3 comprises 13 residues. Germline CDR1 and CDR2: SEHNR and FQNEAQ (reference sequence). CDR3 nucleotides: TGTGCCAGCAGCTTGGTAGTTACGGGGGCCCAGTACTTC. Amino acid sequence: CASSLVVTGAQYF.